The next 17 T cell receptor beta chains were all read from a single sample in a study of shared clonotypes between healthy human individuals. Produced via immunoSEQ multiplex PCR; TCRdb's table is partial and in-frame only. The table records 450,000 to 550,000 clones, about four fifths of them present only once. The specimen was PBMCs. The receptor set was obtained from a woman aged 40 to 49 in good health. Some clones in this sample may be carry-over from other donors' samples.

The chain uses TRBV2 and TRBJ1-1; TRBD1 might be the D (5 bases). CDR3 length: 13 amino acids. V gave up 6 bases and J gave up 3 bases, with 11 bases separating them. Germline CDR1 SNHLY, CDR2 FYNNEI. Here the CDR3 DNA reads TGTGCCAGCAGCCCTCCGGGGGACACTGAAGCTTTCTTT. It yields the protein CASSPPGDTEAFF.

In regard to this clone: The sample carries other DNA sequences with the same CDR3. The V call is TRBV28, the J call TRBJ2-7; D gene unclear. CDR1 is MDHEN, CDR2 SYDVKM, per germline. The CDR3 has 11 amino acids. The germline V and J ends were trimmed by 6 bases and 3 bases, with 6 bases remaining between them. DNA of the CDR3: TGTGCCAGCAGCTCCCTCTACGAGCAGTACTTC. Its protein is CASSSLYEQYF.

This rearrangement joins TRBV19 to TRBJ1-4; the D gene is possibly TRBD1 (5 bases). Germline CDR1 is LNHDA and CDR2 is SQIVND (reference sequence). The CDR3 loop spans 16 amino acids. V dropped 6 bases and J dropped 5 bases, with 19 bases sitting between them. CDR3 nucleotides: TGTGCCAGTAGGCTCGGGGGGGTCGGCATGAATGAAAAACTGTTTTTT. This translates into CASRLGGVGMNEKLFF.

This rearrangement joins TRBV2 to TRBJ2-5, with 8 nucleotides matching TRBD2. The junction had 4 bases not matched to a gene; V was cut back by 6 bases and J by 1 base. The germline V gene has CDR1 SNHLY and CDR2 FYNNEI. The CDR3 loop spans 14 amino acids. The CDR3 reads CASSRGGSQETQYF. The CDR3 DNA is TGTGCCAGCAGCCGGGGGGGGTCCCAAGAGACCCAGTACTTC.

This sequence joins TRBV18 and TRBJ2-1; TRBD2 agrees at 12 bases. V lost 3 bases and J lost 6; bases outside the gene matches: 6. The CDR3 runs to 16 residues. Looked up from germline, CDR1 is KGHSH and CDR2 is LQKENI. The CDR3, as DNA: TGTGCCAGCTCACCTACGACTAGCGGGAGTGGCAATGAGCAGTTCTTC. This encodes CASSPTTSGSGNEQFF.

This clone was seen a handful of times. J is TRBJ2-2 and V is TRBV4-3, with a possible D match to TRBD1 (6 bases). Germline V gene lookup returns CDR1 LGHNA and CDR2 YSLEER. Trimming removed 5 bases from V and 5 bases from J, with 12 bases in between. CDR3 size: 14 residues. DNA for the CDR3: TGCGCCAGCAGCTTCAGAAGGGGGACCGGGGAGCTGTTTTTT. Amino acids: CASSFRRGTGELFF.

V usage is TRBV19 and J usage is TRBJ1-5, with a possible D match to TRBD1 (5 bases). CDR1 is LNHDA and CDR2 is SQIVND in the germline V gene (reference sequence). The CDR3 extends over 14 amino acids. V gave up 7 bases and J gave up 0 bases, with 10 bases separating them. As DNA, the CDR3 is TGTGCCAGTACAGGGTCCCGTAGCAATCAGCCCCAGCATTTT. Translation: CASTGSRSNQPQHF.

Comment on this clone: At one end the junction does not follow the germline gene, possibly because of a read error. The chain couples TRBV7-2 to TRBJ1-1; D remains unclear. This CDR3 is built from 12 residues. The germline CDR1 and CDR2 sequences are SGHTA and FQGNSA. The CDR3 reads CASSFMDRVRVF. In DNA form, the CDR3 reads TGTGCCAGCAGCTTTATGGACCGCGTGAGGGTCTTT.

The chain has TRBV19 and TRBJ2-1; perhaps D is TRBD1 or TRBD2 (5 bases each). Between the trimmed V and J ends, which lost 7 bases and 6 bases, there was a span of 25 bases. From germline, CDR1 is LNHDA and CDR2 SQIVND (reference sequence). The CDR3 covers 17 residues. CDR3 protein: CASNAPGRPEIFNEQFF. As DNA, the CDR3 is TGTGCCAGTAATGCTCCGGGACGACCAGAAATATTCAATGAGCAGTTCTTC.

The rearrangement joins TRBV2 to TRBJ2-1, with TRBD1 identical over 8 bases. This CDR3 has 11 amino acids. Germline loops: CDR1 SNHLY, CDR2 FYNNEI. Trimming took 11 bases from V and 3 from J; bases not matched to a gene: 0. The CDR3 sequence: CADRGYNEQFF. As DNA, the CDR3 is TGTGCCGACAGGGGCTACAATGAGCAGTTCTTC.

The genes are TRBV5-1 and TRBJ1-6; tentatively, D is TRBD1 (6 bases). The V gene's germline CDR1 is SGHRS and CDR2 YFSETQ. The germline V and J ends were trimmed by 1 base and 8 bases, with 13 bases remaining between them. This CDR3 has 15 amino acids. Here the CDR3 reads CASSLRQGRDSPLHF. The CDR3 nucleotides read TGCGCCAGCAGCTTGCGCCAGGGGCGGGATTCACCCCTCCACTTT.

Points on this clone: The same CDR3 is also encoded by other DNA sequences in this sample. The CDR3 bases are TGTGCCACCAGCAGAGACAGGGGGAGCAATCAGCCCCAGCATTTT. It specifies CATSRDRGSNQPQHF. The chain recombines TRBV15 with TRBJ1-5; 7 bases align to TRBD1. This CDR3 is built from 15 residues. With 0 bases clipped from V and 1 base from J, the junction kept 0 bases outside the gene matches. Per germline, CDR1 LNHNV and CDR2 YYDKDF (reference sequence).

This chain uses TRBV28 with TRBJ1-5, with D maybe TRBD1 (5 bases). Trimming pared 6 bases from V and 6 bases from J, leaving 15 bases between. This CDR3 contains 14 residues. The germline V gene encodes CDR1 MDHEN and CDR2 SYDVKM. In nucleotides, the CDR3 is TGTGCCAGCAGCTCCGGGGGGTCAAGTCAGCCCCAGCATTTT. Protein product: CASSSGGSSQPQHF. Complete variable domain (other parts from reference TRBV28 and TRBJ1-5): DVKVTQSSRYLVKRTGEKVFLECVQDMDHENMFWYRQDPGLGLRLIYFSYDVKMKEKGDIPEGYSVSREKKERFSLILESASTNQTSMYLCASSSGGSSQPQHFGDGTRLSIL.

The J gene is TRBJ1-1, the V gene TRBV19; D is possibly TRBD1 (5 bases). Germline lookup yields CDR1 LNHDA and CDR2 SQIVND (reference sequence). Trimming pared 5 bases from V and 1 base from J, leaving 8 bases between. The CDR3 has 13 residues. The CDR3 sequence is CASSQDRNTEAFF. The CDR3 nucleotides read TGTGCCAGTAGTCAAGACAGGAACACTGAAGCTTTCTTT. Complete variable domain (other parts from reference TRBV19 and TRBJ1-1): DGGITQSPKYLFRKEGQNVTLSCEQNLNHDAMYWYRQDPGQGLRLIYYSQIVNDFQKGDIAEGYSVSREKKESFPLTVTSAQKNPTAFYLCASSQDRNTEAFFGQGTRLTVV.

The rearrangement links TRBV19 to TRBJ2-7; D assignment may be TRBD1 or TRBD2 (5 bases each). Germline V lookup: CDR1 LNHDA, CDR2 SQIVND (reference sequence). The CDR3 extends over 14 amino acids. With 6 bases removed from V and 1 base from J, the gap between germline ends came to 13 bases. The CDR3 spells CASSSWDGSYEQYF. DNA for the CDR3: TGTGCCAGTAGCTCTTGGGACGGTTCCTACGAGCAGTACTTC. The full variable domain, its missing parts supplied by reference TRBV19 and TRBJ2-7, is DGGITQSPKYLFRKEGQNVTLSCEQNLNHDAMYWYRQDPGQGLRLIYYSQIVNDFQKGDIAEGYSVSREKKESFPLTVTSAQKNPTAFYLCASSSWDGSYEQYFGPGTRLTVT.

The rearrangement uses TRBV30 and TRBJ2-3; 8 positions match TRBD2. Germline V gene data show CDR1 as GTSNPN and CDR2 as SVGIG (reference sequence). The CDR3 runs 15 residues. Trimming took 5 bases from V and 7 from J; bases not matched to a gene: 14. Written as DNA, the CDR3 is TGTGCCTGGGCGGGAACTAGCGGTTCGTGGAATACGCAGTATTTT. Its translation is CAWAGTSGSWNTQYF.

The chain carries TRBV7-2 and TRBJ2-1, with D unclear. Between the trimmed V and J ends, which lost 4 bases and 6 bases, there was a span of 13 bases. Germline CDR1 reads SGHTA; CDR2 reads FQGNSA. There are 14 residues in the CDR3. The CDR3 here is CASSSGGLRNEQFF. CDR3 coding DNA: TGTGCCAGCAGCTCCGGCGGTCTGCGCAATGAGCAGTTCTTC. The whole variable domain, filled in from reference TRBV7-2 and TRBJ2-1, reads GAGVSQSPSNKVTEKGKDVELRCDPISGHTALYWYRQSLGQGLEFLIYFQGNSAPDKSGLPSDRFSAERTGGSVSTLTIQRTQQEDSAVYLCASSSGGLRNEQFFGPGTRLTVL.